The entry below describes one T cell receptor beta chain. The source of the sample is a study of response to subunit inactivated influenza vaccine. The CDR3 runs 15 residues. Trimming removed 0 bases at V and 2 bases at J, with 5 bases between. Germline values: CDR1 LNHNV, CDR2 YYDKDF (reference sequence). In TCRdb, the RT-PCR reads were re-called with MiXCR into one record per CDR3 protein. The sample carries hundreds of thousands of distinct CDR3 sequences, roughly 10% recorded once. These same data were also listed under a study on T cells expressing NK-cell markers. From that second work: Researchers built TCR beta cDNA using 5'RACE template switching with UMIs. Each TCR beta repertoire originated in sorted T cells that were CD3+CD56+NKG2C+, CD3+CD56+NKG2C- or CD3+CD56-NKG2C+. Roughly 6 donors showed dominant NKG2C+ clonotypes comprising about 1.0-7.5% of their CD8+ T cells. Specificity for HCMV among expanded NKG2C+ T cell clones was not established.

Sequenced material: PBMCs from blood, taken on the day of vaccination. The source is a man aged 50 or older who received an inactivated influenza vaccine. The V and J genes are TRBV15 and TRBJ2-6; unclear D gene. This chain's CDR3 is CATSREGTGANVLTF. The CDR3 DNA sequence: TGTGCCACCAGCAGAGAAGGGACTGGGGCCAACGTCCTGACTTTC. Using reference TRBV15 and TRBJ2-6 for the parts outside the CDR3, the full variable domain is DAMVIQNPRYQVTQFGKPVTLSCSQTLNHNVMYWYQQKSSQAPKLLFHYYDKDFNNEADTPDNFQSRRPNTSFCFLDIRSPGLGDTAMYLCATSREGTGANVLTFGAGSRLTVL.